Below, one TCR beta chain is given with its context. As yet, its antigen is unknown. V lost 2 bases and J 8 bases, leaving 14 bases between the germline ends. The CDR3 sequence is 14 residues long. Germline loops: CDR1 SGHRS, CDR2 YFSETQ. The sample comes from a study of T cells in localized non-small cell lung cancer. General study points: Blood T cell density predicted longer survival; adjacent-lung clonality, shorter. Because researchers sequenced only one region of the tumor, heterogeneity is still possible. The highest T cell clonality was in uninvolved adjacent lung, above tumor. Adjacent lung was found to contain a median about 60 of the top 100 tumor clones.

The method was immunoSEQ multiplex PCR; TCRdb's version includes in-frame clones alone and lacks a portion of them. The table includes about 3,000 clones, under 25% detected once. Sequenced here: lung tumor tissue, sampled before any cancer treatment. The chain couples TRBV5-1 to TRBJ2-1; no definite D call. The clonotype originates from a man aged 18-55 years with stage II lung adenocarcinoma. CDR3 nucleotide sequence: TGCGCCAGCAGCTTTTCCCCCCCTCCGGATGAGCAGTTCTTC. Its protein is CASSFSPPPDEQFF.